This TCR beta chain was identified in a study of blood T cell repertoires in COVID-19. Clones were read by immunoSEQ multiplex PCR, and TCRdb kept only the in-frame ones, dropping some. The sample consists of about 210,000 clones, 81% of them appearing once. This CDR3 contains 13 residues. The junction had 5 bases not matched to a gene; V was cut back by 4 bases and J by 5 bases. Germline assignment: CDR1 SGHDT and CDR2 YYEEEE. The sequenced sample consisted of PBMCs or T cells enriched from blood (not recorded which). The rearrangement links TRBV5-6 to TRBJ1-2, with TRBD1 matching 7 bases. The origin of this receptor is a woman in her forties or fifties with acute COVID-19. The chain's CDR3 is CASSPDRKYGYTF. In DNA, the CDR3 is TGTGCCAGCAGCCCGGACAGGAAGTATGGCTACACCTTC.